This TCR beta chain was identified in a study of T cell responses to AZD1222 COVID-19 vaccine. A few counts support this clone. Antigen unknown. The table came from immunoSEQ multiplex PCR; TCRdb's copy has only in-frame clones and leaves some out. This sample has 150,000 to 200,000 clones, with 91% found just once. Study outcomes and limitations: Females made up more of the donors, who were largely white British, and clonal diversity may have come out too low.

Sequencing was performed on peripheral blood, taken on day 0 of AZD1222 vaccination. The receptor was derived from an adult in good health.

DNA of the CDR3: TGTGCCAGACTTGACAGGGGGCAGGGCTACACCTTC. Amino acids: CARLDRGQGYTF. The chain links TRBV28 to TRBJ1-2; 10 positions agree with TRBD1. Trimming removed 9 bases from V and 8 bases from J; junction bases left unmatched: 6. The germline CDR1 and CDR2 sequences are MDHEN and SYDVKM. The CDR3 has 12 amino acids.